This TCR beta chain stems from a study of long-term antiretroviral therapy in people with HIV. The CDR3 extends over 13 amino acids. In germline, CDR1 is SNHLY, CDR2 FYNNEI. This clone was observed a single time. The antigen is not known. The junction departs from germline at one end; a sequencing error may be responsible. The run of the v3.0 immunoSEQ assay was at survey level. Clones were sequenced by immunoSEQ multiplex PCR, and TCRdb holds only the in-frame ones, with some missing. Of about 24,000 clones listed, 75% to 90% are singletons. Study-wide results and limits: Following ART, diversity rose but still fell short of transplant donor controls.

The source material was unsorted PBMCs, sampled 0.4 years after starting antiretroviral therapy. This chain joins TRBV2 and TRBJ2-7, with D tentatively TRBD1 or TRBD2 (5 bases each). The source of this sequence is a man over 45 with HIV. This CDR3 is CAGSPGAAYEQYF. As DNA, the CDR3 is TGTGCCGGCAGCCCCGGGGCAGCCTACGAGCAGTACTTC.